This T cell receptor (beta chain) was captured by sequencing in a study of T cells after yellow fever vaccination. Study-level findings and limits: Relatively few clonotypes were ones that appeared in both CD4 and CD8 compartments.

Generation of TCR cDNA used 5'RACE template switching (which added a universal primer site and UMIs). Each CDR3 protein is one row after TCRdb ran MiXCR on the 5' RACE reads. Of just under 600,000 distinct CDR3 sequences listed, roughly 14% are singletons. CDR1 is SQVTM, CDR2 ANQGSEA, per germline. V shed 6 bases, J shed 4 bases, and the junction held 9 bases outside the gene matches. This CDR3 is 15 amino acids long. The sample holds a few counts of this clonotype. Its matching antigen is unknown. The V gene is TRBV29-1, the J gene TRBJ2-1; 10 bases match TRBD1. Sequenced here: PBMCs, sampled on the day of the yellow fever booster vaccination. This clonotype originated in a man aged 25 to 40 who received the YFV17D yellow fever vaccine. CDR3: CSVAPGQGFYNEQFF. In DNA, the CDR3 is TGCAGCGTCGCCCCGGGACAGGGGTTTTACAATGAGCAGTTCTTC.